These T cell receptor beta chains were read from a single sample in a study of CD8 T cells in ankylosing spondylitis. TCRdb redid the calling of the 5' RACE reads with MiXCR, one entry per CDR3 protein. This repertoire shows around 210,000 distinct CDR3 sequences, over 7% found once; its top ten account for around 4.8%. Specimen: blood, either unsorted or a sorted T cell fraction (not recorded which). Receptor source: a female donor with ankylosing spondylitis or in good health (not recorded which). Both conserved end residues are part of each CDR3. A D gene is named only where the DNA matches it firmly. Clone size is given for some rows only: seen once, a few or many times, or a class if the clone is expanded.

TRBJ1-5 | TRBV6-6 | - | many | TGTGCCAGCAGTCGCCGAGATCAGCCCCAGCATTTT | CASSRRDQPQHF
TRBJ2-7 | TRBV12-3/TRBV12-4 | - | many | TGTGCCAGCAGTTTAGCGGGAGTCCCCTACGAGCAGTACTTC | CASSLAGVPYEQYF
TRBJ1-5 | TRBV20-1 | - | many | TGCAGTGCTAGAGATAGCCAGAAAAAGAATCAGCCCCAGCATTTT | CSARDSQKKNQPQHF
TRBJ2-7 | TRBV4-3 | - | many | TGCGCCAGCAGCCAAGCAGGCGAGCAGTACTTC | CASSQAGEQYF
TRBJ2-1 | TRBV11-2 | - | many | TGTGCCAGCAGCTCCGTTGAGGGGACCCCCCAGGATGAGCAGTTCTTC | CASSSVEGTPQDEQFF
TRBJ2-7 | TRBV20-1 | TRBD2 | many | TGCAGTGCACATTCGCCCACTAGCGGAGAGGGGGAGCAGTACTTC | CSAHSPTSGEGEQYF
TRBJ2-5 | TRBV6-5 | - | many | TGTGCCAGCAGTTACAGCCGGGGCGGGGGCGGGACCCAGTACTTC | CASSYSRGGGGTQYF
TRBJ2-7 | TRBV7-2 | TRBD2 | - | TGTGCCAGCACCTGGACTAGCGGGACCTACGAGCAGTACTTC | CASTWTSGTYEQYF
TRBJ2-1 | TRBV27 | TRBD2 | many | TGTGCCAGCAGTCACCAGACTAGCGGGAGATCCTACAATGAGCAGTTCTTC | CASSHQTSGRSYNEQFF
TRBJ2-5 | TRBV6-2/TRBV6-3 | - | - | TGTGCCAGCAGTCATATCCCTCAAGAGACCCAGTACTTC | CASSHIPQETQYF
TRBJ2-3 | TRBV20-1 | TRBD2 | many | TGCAGTGCTCCCTCCTTTGGCGGGAGGGGGACAGATACGCAGTATTTT | CSAPSFGGRGTDTQYF
TRBJ1-1 | TRBV30 | - | - | TGTGCCTGGAGTCCTCTTCAGGGTGCTGAAGCTTTCTTT | CAWSPLQGAEAFF
TRBJ2-1 | TRBV10-2 | TRBD2 | many | TGCGCCAGCACGGTCGGACTAGCGGGGGTAAATGAGCAGTTCTTC | CASTVGLAGVNEQFF
TRBJ2-2 | TRBV30 | TRBD2 | many | TGTGCCTGGAGATCGATAGCGGGAACCGGGGAGCTGTTTTTT | CAWRSIAGTGELFF
TRBJ1-2 | TRBV6-2/TRBV6-3 | - | many | TGTGCCAGCAGTTACACAAACTCCTACTATGGCTACACCTTC | CASSYTNSYYGYTF
TRBJ1-2 | TRBV15 | - | many | TGTGCCACCAGCAGAGTAGGGGTGTATGGCTACACCTTC | CATSRVGVYGYTF
TRBJ2-7 | TRBV30 | - | - | TGTGCCTGGAGGCCGGCTACCTACGAGCAGTACTTC | CAWRPATYEQYF
TRBJ1-2 | TRBV5-1 | TRBD1 | many | TGCGCCAGCAGCCTCGGGACAGATGGCTACACCTTC | CASSLGTDGYTF